The clone carrying this TCR beta chain has a single count. Its antigen is as yet unknown. This sample was included in a study of persistence of HIV-infected CD4 T cells. Study at large: The sample holds CD4+ T cells responsive to CMV or HIV-1 Gag. Overall study results and limits: TCRbeta richness was lower in CMV- and Gag-responding cells than in anti-CD3/anti-CD28-responding cells.

Sequencing used immunoSEQ version 4 in survey mode. TCRdb's table, derived via immunoSEQ multiplex PCR, lists solely in-frame clones and lacks some. The sample lists around 60,000 clones, less than 85% occurring once. The stimulus was an HIV-1 Gag 15-mer peptide pool, about 1 ug/peptide/mL. CD40L-negative CD69-negative CD45RO-high memory CD4+ T cells were sorted as populations depleted of antigen-responding cells. CDR1 is SGHTA, CDR2 FQGNSA, per germline. V trimming: 4 bases; J trimming: 4 bases; junction bases outside the gene matches: 1. The CDR3 has 12 residues. The clonotype was recovered from an adult man with HIV who was CMV-seropositive. The gene calls are TRBV7-2 and TRBJ2-7; TRBD1 matches 7 bases. The source material was CD4+ T cells sorted from PBMCs after roughly 19-hour stimulation, sampled from a patient who received antiretroviral therapy. The CDR3 DNA reads as TGTGCCAGCAGCTCCAGGGGGTACGAGCAGTACTTC. This codes for CASSSRGYEQYF.